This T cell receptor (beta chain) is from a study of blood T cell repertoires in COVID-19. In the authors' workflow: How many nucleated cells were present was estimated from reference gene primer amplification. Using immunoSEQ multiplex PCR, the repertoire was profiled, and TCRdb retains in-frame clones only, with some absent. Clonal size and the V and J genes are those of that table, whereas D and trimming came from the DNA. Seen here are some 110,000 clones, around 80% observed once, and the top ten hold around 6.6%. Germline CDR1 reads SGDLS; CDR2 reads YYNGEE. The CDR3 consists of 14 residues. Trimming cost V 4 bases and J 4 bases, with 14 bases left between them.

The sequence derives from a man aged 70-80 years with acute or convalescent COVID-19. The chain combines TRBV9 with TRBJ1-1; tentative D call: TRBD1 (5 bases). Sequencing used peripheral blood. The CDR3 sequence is CASSTGGEGTEAFF. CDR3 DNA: TGTGCCAGCAGCACTGGGGGGGAAGGCACTGAAGCTTTCTTT.